This TCR beta chain was observed in a study of control samples from healthy donors and cancer patients. Here immunoSEQ multiplex PCR was the method, and the copy in TCRdb shows in-frame clones only, minus some. The sample records under 100,000 clones, approximately 95% being singletons. Germline V lookup: CDR1 ENHRY, CDR2 SYGVKD. This CDR3 comprises 14 residues. Between the trimmed V and J ends, which lost 2 bases and 6 bases, there was a span of 11 bases. The sample taken for sequencing was blood. This sequence joins TRBV10-3 and TRBJ2-1; tentatively, D is TRBD1 (5 bases). The receptor's source is a woman aged 25-40 years in good health. The CDR3 here is CAISEGQGPNEQFF. As DNA, the CDR3 is TGTGCCATCAGTGAGGGGCAGGGCCCCAATGAGCAGTTCTTC.